The 27 T cell receptor beta chains given below trace back to one sample, sequenced in a study of vaccination effects on CD4 cells after COVID-19. These TCRs are of unknown antigen specificity. CD4+ T cells specific for antigen were expanded with viral peptide pools by the ViraFEST assay before sequencing. Isolating CD4+ T cells followed approximately 10 days of culture. Participants completed two doses of the BNT162b2 or mRNA-1273 vaccine. The table came from immunoSEQ multiplex PCR; TCRdb's copy has only in-frame clones and leaves some out. The data show around 65,000 clones, around 78% seen once. The specimen was CD4+ T cells from PBMCs cultured with HCoV-229E spike peptides, collected after COVID-19 vaccination. All receptors come from a human donor who received a COVID-19 vaccine.

This clone was seen more than once but under ten times. The junction departs from the called germline gene at one end, perhaps through a read error. The chain links TRBV7-2 to TRBJ1-2; D call uncertain. CDR1 and CDR2 (germline): SGHTA, FQGNSA. The CDR3 covers 12 residues. The CDR3 region has the DNA TGTGCCAGCAGCTTAGCGTCGGTTAGTCCCATGTGG. Residues: CASSLASVSPMW.

The chain has TRBV30 and TRBJ2-5; 8 positions match TRBD2. Trimming took 8 bases from V and 5 from J; bases not matched to a gene: 7. The CDR3 covers 12 residues. The germline V gene encodes CDR1 GTSNPN and CDR2 SVGIG (reference sequence). For the CDR3, the DNA is TGTGCCACGCGGGGGGCCGGGGAGACCCAGTACTTC. This translates into CATRGAGETQYF.

This chain links TRBV7-9 with TRBJ1-1; D is undetermined. The CDR3 totals 14 residues. V was clipped by 5 bases and J by 0 bases, with 10 bases between them. The V gene's germline CDR1 is SEHNR and CDR2 FQNEAQ (reference sequence). CDR3 amino acids: CASSRLLMNTEAFF. The DNA for the CDR3 is TGTGCCAGCAGCAGGCTTCTCATGAACACTGAAGCTTTCTTT.

V usage is TRBV5-6 and J usage is TRBJ2-3, with 12 bases fitting TRBD2. The V gene's germline CDR1 is SGHDT and CDR2 YYEEEE. V dropped 3 bases and J dropped 1; count of bases not matched to a gene: 0. The CDR3 runs to 15 residues. The CDR3 DNA sequence: TGTGCCAGCAGCTCTAGCGGGGGGGGCACAGATACGCAGTATTTT. Amino acids: CASSSSGGGTDTQYF.

V usage is TRBV5-1 and J usage is TRBJ2-5, with TRBD2 identical over 10 bases. The V gene's germline CDR1 is SGHRS and CDR2 YFSETQ. The CDR3 consists of 18 residues. V gave up 0 bases and J gave up 1 base; unmatched junction bases: 9. DNA for the CDR3: TGCGCCAGCAGCTTGGCCGGAGTAGCGGGGGGCGGCCAAGAGACCCAGTACTTC. Translating gives CASSLAGVAGGGQETQYF.

The chain links TRBV18 to TRBJ1-6; 9 positions match TRBD1. This CDR3 has 14 residues. Per the germline V gene, CDR1 is KGHSH and CDR2 is LQKENI. The V gene end was trimmed by 6 bases and the J gene end by 8 bases; junction bases not matched to a gene: 5. The CDR3 reads CASSPGTGYSPLHF. The DNA for the CDR3 is TGTGCCAGCTCCCCTGGGACAGGGTATTCACCCCTCCACTTT.

The chain carries TRBV7-3 and TRBJ1-1; D is unclear. The CDR3 length is 13 residues. Trimming stripped 5 bases from V and 5 bases from J, with 12 bases between. Germline lookup yields CDR1 SGHTA and CDR2 FQGTGA. The CDR3 loop reads CASSLYSGTEAFF. The CDR3 DNA reads as TGTGCCAGCAGCCTTTACTCGGGAACTGAAGCTTTCTTT. Full variable domain (missing parts from reference TRBV7-3 and TRBJ1-1): GAGVSQTPSNKVTEKGKYVELRCDPISGHTALYWYRQSLGQGPEFLIYFQGTGAADDSGLPNDRFFAVRPEGSVSTLKIQRTERGDSAVYLCASSLYSGTEAFFGQGTRLTVV.

The chain employs TRBV4-1 and TRBJ2-2; D perhaps matches TRBD1 (6 bases). CDR3 length equals 14 residues. Between the trimmed V and J ends, which lost 1 base and 4 bases, there was a span of 7 bases. Germline V gene lookup returns CDR1 MGHRA and CDR2 YSYEKL. This CDR3 is CASSQGRGTGELFF. CDR3 sequence (DNA): TGCGCCAGCAGCCAAGGCAGGGGCACCGGGGAGCTGTTTTTT.

The rearrangement joins TRBV6-5 to TRBJ2-7; D remains ambiguous. Germline loops: CDR1 MNHEY, CDR2 SVGAGI. Trimming cost V 10 bases and J 3 bases, with 10 bases left between them. The CDR3 has 11 amino acids. The CDR3 DNA sequence: TGTGCCACCCGGGCCCGCTACGAGCAGTACGTC. Protein sequence: CATRARYEQYV.

This clone appeared once. The chain combines TRBV4-1 with TRBJ2-3; TRBD2 matches 7 bases. Per the germline V gene, CDR1 is MGHRA and CDR2 is YSYEKL. The CDR3 consists of 16 residues. J was trimmed by 0 bases and V by 1 base; bases with no gene match: 4. CDR3 in amino acids: CASSQVQRGSTDTQYF. For the CDR3, the DNA is TGCGCCAGCAGCCAAGTTCAGCGGGGAAGCACAGATACGCAGTATTTT.

The chain uses TRBV2 and TRBJ1-2; tentatively, D is TRBD1 (5 bases). Looked up from germline, CDR1 is SNHLY and CDR2 is FYNNEI. V lost 7 bases, J lost 3 bases, and 9 bases lay in between. This CDR3 region has 12 residues. DNA for the CDR3: TGTGCCAGCAATCAGGGAGACTATGGCTACACCTTC. Amino acids: CASNQGDYGYTF. Based on the CDR3 plus reference TRBV2 and TRBJ1-2, the full variable domain is EPEVTQTPSHQVTQMGQEVILRCVPISNHLYFYWYRQILGQKVEFLVSFYNNEISEKSEIFDDQFSVERPDGSNFTLKIRSTKLEDSAMYFCASNQGDYGYTFGSGTRLTVV.

The chain couples TRBV19 to TRBJ1-2; D remains ambiguous. Germline V lookup: CDR1 LNHDA, CDR2 SQIVND (reference sequence). V lost 6 bases and J 3 bases, leaving 14 bases between the germline ends. This CDR3 contains 14 residues. CDR3 sequence reads: CASRAASTYYGYTF. The CDR3 region has the DNA TGTGCCAGTAGGGCAGCCAGTACATACTATGGCTACACCTTC.

The chain carries TRBV6-5 and TRBJ1-2, with TRBD1 identical over 7 bases. The germline gives CDR1 MNHEY, CDR2 SVGAGI. Trimming removed 8 bases from V and 1 base from J; junction bases left unmatched: 7. This CDR3 is built from 14 residues. CDR3 in amino acids: CASLDRDRNYGYTF. Here the CDR3 DNA reads TGTGCCAGCCTCGACAGGGACCGTAACTATGGCTACACCTTC.

The chain recombines TRBV27 with TRBJ2-5; D may match TRBD1 or TRBD2 (5 bases each). CDR1 and CDR2 (germline): MNHEY, SMNVEV (reference sequence). CDR3 length: 14 amino acids. With 6 bases removed from V and 5 bases from J, the gap between germline ends came to 16 bases. CDR3 nucleotides: TGTGCCAGCAGAGGTGGGACCATCAAGGAGACCCAGTACTTC. Translated, it gives CASRGGTIKETQYF.

J is TRBJ1-2 and V is TRBV28; perhaps TRBD1 as D (6 bases). Looked up from germline, CDR1 is MDHEN and CDR2 is SYDVKM. The CDR3 sequence is 14 residues long. Trimming took off 6 bases at V and 2 bases at J, with 13 bases between the two ends. The CDR3 DNA reads as TGTGCCAGCAGCGAGCCGACAGGCAACTATGGCTACACCTTC. Residues: CASSEPTGNYGYTF.

The gene calls are TRBV4-3 and TRBJ1-1, with D possibly matching TRBD1 (6 bases). CDR3 length: 13 amino acids. Germline V gene data show CDR1 as LGHNA and CDR2 as YSLEER. Trimming pared 11 bases from V and 1 base from J, leaving 14 bases between. The CDR3 is CASSMGANTEAFF. For the CDR3, the DNA is TGCGCCTCAAGTATGGGGGCGAACACTGAAGCTTTCTTT.

This clone was found a few times. The rearrangement links TRBV7-9 to TRBJ1-1; 8 bases map to TRBD1. Germline V gene lookup returns CDR1 SEHNR and CDR2 FQNEAQ (reference sequence). J gave up 3 bases and V 1 base, and 4 bases lay outside the gene matches. The CDR3 is made up of 15 amino acids. CDR3 region: CASSLGTGSDTEAFF. The CDR3 bases are TGTGCCAGCAGCTTAGGGACAGGGTCGGACACTGAAGCTTTCTTT.

J is TRBJ1-1 and V is TRBV5-5; D not certain. CDR1 is SGHKS, CDR2 YYEKEE, per germline (reference sequence). This CDR3 spans 14 amino acids. Trimming left V 4 bases short and J 7 bases short, with 17 bases between. CDR3 in amino acids: CASSHQIERGEAFF. The CDR3 DNA sequence: TGTGCCAGCAGCCACCAGATCGAAAGAGGTGAAGCTTTCTTT.

V usage is TRBV7-2 and J usage is TRBJ2-2; 7 bases match TRBD1. Germline CDR1 and CDR2: SGHTA and FQGNSA. V was clipped by 0 bases and J by 7 bases; unmatched bases: 8. This CDR3 is 16 amino acids long. In nucleotides, the CDR3 is TGTGCCAGCAGCTTAGCAGGGGGCCAACGTTTCGGGGAGCTGTTTTTT. It specifies CASSLAGGQRFGELFF.

The V gene is TRBV6-5, the J gene TRBJ2-7, with D perhaps given as TRBD1 or TRBD2 (5 bases each). CDR1 is MNHEY and CDR2 is SVGAGI in the germline V gene. This CDR3 spans 13 amino acids. The DNA of the CDR3 is TGTGCTACAACAGGACCCACCACGGGGGAGCAGTACGTC. Amino acid sequence: CATTGPTTGEQYV.

This clone was picked up a small number of times. The CDR3 spells CASSREGTLNSPLHF. In DNA, the CDR3 is TGTGCCAGCAGCCGGGAAGGGACTCTCAATTCACCCCTCCACTTT. The chain has TRBV7-2 and TRBJ1-6; weak D call: TRBD1 (5 bases). Trimming took off 5 bases at V and 7 bases at J, with 15 bases between the two ends. Looked up from germline, CDR1 is SGHTA and CDR2 is FQGNSA. This CDR3 spans 15 amino acids.

This clone has only a few counts. The chain has TRBV4-1 and TRBJ1-1; 8 bases align to TRBD1. This CDR3 has 15 amino acids. The germline V gene has CDR1 MGHRA and CDR2 YSYEKL. V lost 3 bases to trimming and J lost 3 bases; unmatched junction nucleotides: 6. The CDR3 is CASSQLPTGDTEAFF. The CDR3, as DNA: TGCGCCAGCAGCCAGCTCCCGACAGGGGACACTGAAGCTTTCTTT.

This clone was seen once. The chain employs TRBV23-1 and TRBJ1-5; 9 positions agree with TRBD1. TRBV23-1 qualifies as an ORF whose function is uncertain. CDR3 size: 20 residues. V trimming: 4 bases; J trimming: 0 bases; junction bases outside the gene matches: 16. CDR3 loop: CASSPPDRDRATYSNQPQHF. CDR3 bases: TGCGCCAGCAGTCCACCCGACCGGGACAGGGCCACTTATAGCAATCAGCCCCAGCATTTT.

The chain joins TRBV19 to TRBJ2-3; D gene uncertain. Germline V gives CDR1 LNHDA, CDR2 SQIVND (reference sequence). This CDR3 has 14 amino acids. With 3 bases removed from V and 4 bases from J, the gap between germline ends came to 11 bases. CDR3 DNA: TGTGCCAGTAGTATGGCCCGGATCCCAGATACGCAGTATTTT. Translation: CASSMARIPDTQYF.

V and J are TRBV18 and TRBJ2-5; the D gene is possibly TRBD1 (6 bases). Germline V gene sequence: CDR1 KGHSH, CDR2 LQKENI. The length of the CDR3 is 16 residues. V dropped 6 bases and J dropped 4 bases, with 21 bases sitting between them. CDR3 sequence: CASSPQTGLPIETQYF. DNA of the CDR3: TGTGCCAGCTCGCCCCAGACAGGACTCCCCATAGAGACCCAGTACTTC.

The V gene is TRBV11-3, the J gene TRBJ2-2; 9 bases line up with TRBD1. CDR1 is SGHNT, CDR2 YENEEA, per germline. This CDR3 spans 14 amino acids. V lost 7 bases to trimming and J lost 4 bases; unmatched junction nucleotides: 4. Here the CDR3 reads CASIRDRVTGELFF. The CDR3 coding sequence is TGTGCCAGCATCCGGGACAGGGTCACCGGGGAGCTGTTTTTT.

J is TRBJ1-5 and V is TRBV6-2 or TRBV6-3; D remains unclear. This CDR3 is built from 13 residues. Germline V gene data show CDR1 as MNHEY and CDR2 as SVGEGT. The V and J ends lost 3 bases and 5 bases respectively, with 8 bases between them. The CDR3 sequence: CASSYEPYQPQHF. The CDR3 nucleotides are TGTGCCAGCAGTTATGAACCCTATCAGCCCCAGCATTTT.